These 6 T cell receptor beta chains were all obtained from the same sample, sequenced in a study of T cell responses to AZD1222 COVID-19 vaccine. Method: immunoSEQ multiplex PCR; TCRdb's copy keeps in-frame clones and lacks some. Of 66,000 or so clones listed, about 90% are singletons. This specimen was peripheral blood, taken on day 0 of AZD1222 vaccination. Source of these receptors: an adult in good health.

V usage is TRBV19 and J usage is TRBJ2-1; the match to TRBD2 covers 13 bases. J was trimmed by 8 bases and V by 10 bases; bases with no gene match: 17. Germline-derived CDR1 and CDR2 are LNHDA and SQIVND (reference sequence). This CDR3 has 17 amino acids. CDR3 sequence reads: CATRELAGGSGGDEQFF. CDR3 coding DNA: TGTGCCACCAGGGAACTAGCGGGAGGGTCTGGGGGAGATGAGCAGTTCTTC.

The genes are TRBV7-9 and TRBJ1-6; tentatively, D is TRBD1 (6 bases). Trimming took off 4 bases at V and 9 bases at J, with 19 bases between the two ends. CDR1 and CDR2 (germline): SEHNR, FQNEAQ (reference sequence). The CDR3 is 16 amino acids. The CDR3 DNA sequence: TGTGCCAGCAGCTACACGGGAACAGGGTATGGTTCACCCCTCCACTTT. This sequence encodes CASSYTGTGYGSPLHF. The whole variable domain, filled in from reference TRBV7-9 and TRBJ1-6, reads DTGVSQNPRHKITKRGQNVTFRCDPISEHNRLYWYRQTLGQGPEFLTYFQNEAQLEKSRLLSDRFSAERPKGSFSTLEIQRTEQGDSAMYLCASSYTGTGYGSPLHFGNGTRLTVT.

The chain carries TRBV30 and TRBJ2-1; 7 bases align to TRBD2. Trimming at V came to 3 bases and at J to 7 bases, leaving 6 bases not matched to a gene. This CDR3 has 13 amino acids. Germline loops: CDR1 GTSNPN, CDR2 SVGIG (reference sequence). This CDR3 is CAWRAGGSNEQFF. CDR3 coding DNA: TGTGCCTGGAGGGCGGGCGGGAGTAATGAGCAGTTCTTC.

The chain links TRBV12-5 to TRBJ1-5, with D possibly TRBD1 on 5 matching bases. The CDR3 runs to 15 residues. Deletions cut 1 base from V and 0 bases from J, with 7 bases between. The germline V gene has CDR1 LGHNT and CDR2 FRNRAP. The CDR3 protein is CASGLGGSSNQPQHF. The CDR3 DNA is TGTGCTAGTGGTTTGGGGGGGAGTAGCAATCAGCCCCAGCATTTT.

This chain uses TRBV15 with TRBJ2-7; TRBD1 might be the D (6 bases). The CDR3 runs 17 residues. Germline lookup yields CDR1 LNHNV and CDR2 YYDKDF (reference sequence). V was shortened by 1 base and J by 3 bases, with 19 bases between the two germline ends. CDR3 coding DNA: TGTGCCACCAGCAGAGGACTACAGGGTCCCACAATCTACGAGCAGTACTTC. Amino acid sequence: CATSRGLQGPTIYEQYF. Filled out from reference TRBV15 and TRBJ2-7, the complete variable domain reads DAMVIQNPRYQVTQFGKPVTLSCSQTLNHNVMYWYQQKSSQAPKLLFHYYDKDFNNEADTPDNFQSRRPNTSFCFLDIRSPGLGDTAMYLCATSRGLQGPTIYEQYFGPGTRLTVT.

This sequence joins TRBV11-2 and TRBJ1-2; 7 positions agree with TRBD1. CDR1 is SGHAT and CDR2 is FQNNGV in the germline V gene. V trimming: 1 base; J trimming: 8 bases; junction bases outside the gene matches: 10. The CDR3 covers 15 residues. This CDR3 reads CASSLGFGGGQGYTF. The CDR3 DNA follows: TGTGCCAGCAGCTTAGGCTTCGGAGGGGGCCAAGGCTACACCTTC.